The 25 T cell receptor beta chains presented below share a single source sample, sequenced in a study of molecular identifiers for immune sequencing clone quantification. TCRdb called the PCR reads again in MiXCR, with one record for every CDR3 protein. This sample yields 100,000 or so distinct CDR3 sequences, of which roughly 34% are seen a single time; approximately 4% belongs to the top ten. Specimen: naive CD8+ T cells from blood, with Jurkat cell RNA spiked in. Described subset: FACS-sorted CD8+CD4-CCR7+CD45RA+ naive T cells. The receptor set was obtained from a human donor in good health. Some libraries in this study had Jurkat cell RNA spiked in.

As to this clonotype: A read error may explain this, as a much larger clone is one base away. This rearrangement joins TRBV5-1 to TRBJ1-1; 7 bases are a match to TRBD1. Germline values: CDR1 SGHRS, CDR2 YFSETQ. The CDR3 spans 13 residues. The CDR3 sequence: CSSSSTGTTEAFF. In nucleotides, the CDR3 is TGCTCCAGCAGCTCGACAGGGACCACTGAAGCTTTCTTT.

Remarks on this clonotype: A read error may be the cause here, since a much bigger clone is one base away. V usage is TRBV6-5 and J usage is TRBJ1-4; tentatively, D is TRBD1 (6 bases). Germline CDR1 and CDR2: MNHEY and SVGAGI. The CDR3 spans 16 residues. The CDR3 protein is CASSFLLDRRGEKLIF. CDR3 DNA sequence: TGTGCCAGCAGTTTCCTCCTCGACAGGCGGGGGGAAAAACTGATTTTT.

With regard to this clonotype: At one end, the junction sequence differs from germline, possibly due to a read error. The chain has TRBV7-9 and TRBJ2-7, with D uncertain. Looked up from germline, CDR1 is SEHNR and CDR2 is FQNEAQ (reference sequence). There are 13 residues in the CDR3. The CDR3 nucleotides read TGTGCCAACAGCCTCCGTAGCCCCTACGAGCAGTACTTC. It specifies CANSLRSPYEQYF. Full variable domain (remainder filled in from reference TRBV7-9 and TRBJ2-7): DTGVSQNPRHKITKRGQNVTFRCDPISEHNRLYWYRQTLGQGPEFLTYFQNEAQLEKSRLLSDRFSAERPKGSFSTLEIQRTEQGDSAMYLCANSLRSPYEQYFGPGTRLTVT.

This clonotype was found many times. This chain joins TRBV29-1 and TRBJ2-7; 11 nucleotides line up with TRBD1. Germline V gene sequence: CDR1 SQVTM, CDR2 ANQGSEA. This CDR3 has 14 amino acids. Trimming took 1 base from V and 6 from J; bases not matched to a gene: 5. This CDR3 is CSVEAGTGGGEQYF. The DNA for the CDR3 is TGCAGCGTTGAAGCCGGGACAGGGGGGGGCGAGCAGTACTTC.

This clonotype appeared a few times. The chain links TRBV24-1 to TRBJ2-1, with TRBD2 matching 8 bases. Germline CDR1 is KGHDR and CDR2 is SFDVKD. V was pared by 0 bases and J by 0 bases, with 18 bases of the junction left unmatched. The CDR3 runs 22 residues. The CDR3 DNA sequence: TGTGCCACCAGTGATTTGCAATTGGGTCGGTCGGGAGGGGTGAACTCCTACAATGAGCAGTTCTTC. It yields the protein CATSDLQLGRSGGVNSYNEQFF.

This chain's CDR3 is CASSPSSGNTIYF. The CDR3 DNA reads TGTGCCAGCAGCCCAAGCTCTGGAAACACCATATATTTT. The chain joins TRBV14 to TRBJ1-3; no reliable D call. Trimming took 4 bases from V and 0 from J, leaving 4 bases between them. The V gene's germline CDR1 is SGHDN and CDR2 FVKESK. The CDR3 runs 13 residues.

The sample holds a few counts of this clonotype. The chain links TRBV10-3 to TRBJ2-7; tentative D call: TRBD2 (6 bases). From germline, CDR1 is ENHRY and CDR2 SYGVKD. V was shortened by 3 bases and J by 0 bases, with 12 bases between the two germline ends. The CDR3 consists of 15 residues. In nucleotides, the CDR3 is TGTGCCATCAGTGAAAGGGACTCGAGCTCCTACGAGCAGTACTTC. Translating gives CAISERDSSSYEQYF.

As regards this clonotype: A much more abundant neighbour one base away suggests this may be a read error. This chain connects TRBV7-9 to TRBJ2-2, with a tentative D call TRBD2 (5 bases). Germline V gene sequence: CDR1 SEHNR, CDR2 FQNEAQ (reference sequence). The CDR3 extends over 14 amino acids. The CDR3 DNA reads as TGTGCCAGCAGCTTAGATCTGTCCACCGGGGAGCAGTTTTTT. Its translation is CASSLDLSTGEQFF.

Worth noting for this clonotype: A much larger clone is a single base away; this may be a read error. Here the CDR3 DNA reads TGTGCCAGCGGTCCAATCGAGTACGAGCAGAACTTC. Its translation: CASGPIEYEQNF. V and J are TRBV6-1 and TRBJ2-7, with D unclear. This CDR3 region has 12 residues. Germline CDR1 is MNHNS and CDR2 is SASEGT.

The V gene is TRBV4-3, the J gene TRBJ2-4; 11 bases align to TRBD1. The V and J ends lost 4 bases and 7 bases, in that order; junction bases with no gene match: 12. The CDR3 has 17 residues. Germline CDR1 reads LGHNA; CDR2 reads YSLEER. This CDR3 reads CASSLTPDRGLQNIQYF. The CDR3 DNA follows: TGCGCCAGCAGCCTAACTCCGGACAGGGGGCTTCAGAACATTCAGTACTTC.

Worth noting for this clonotype: A much more abundant neighbour one base away suggests this may be a read error. The V call is TRBV28, the J call TRBJ1-1; D is unresolved. Germline V gene sequence: CDR1 MDHEN, CDR2 SYDVKM. The CDR3 runs 16 residues. CDR3 DNA: TGTGCCAGCACCCCCCCGGGAATAACAGTGAACACTGCAGCTTTCTTT. It codes for CASTPPGITVNTAAFF.

Turning to this clonotype: With a much larger clone just one base away, this may be a read error. CDR3 nucleotide sequence: TGCAGCGTCGTTCCAGCGGGAGTTGGAGAGACCCAGAACTTC. Residues: CSVVPAGVGETQNF. The V and J genes are TRBV29-1 and TRBJ2-5; the match to TRBD2 covers 8 bases. The V gene's germline CDR1 is SQVTM and CDR2 ANQGSEA. The CDR3 runs to 14 residues.

CDR3 in amino acids: CASSLWGSPTGTQYF. CDR3 sequence (DNA): TGTGCCAGCAGCCTGTGGGGTTCTCCCACGGGTACGCAGTATTTT. The chain carries TRBV27 and TRBJ2-3; no clear D. The V gene lost 6 bases and the J gene lost 8 bases, with 21 bases spanning the gap. The CDR3 covers 15 residues. Germline CDR1 MNHEY, CDR2 SMNVEV (reference sequence).

V usage is TRBV12-2 and J usage is TRBJ2-5; the D segment call TRBD1 is taken from the table without a DNA check. TRBV12-2 has pseudogene status. The CDR3 spans 12 residues. This CDR3 reads CASRPPWETQYF. For the CDR3, the DNA is TGTGCAAGTCGCCCCCCGTGGGAGACCCAGTACTTC.

As for this clonotype: Possible read error: a much larger clone is one base away. The CDR3 loop is CASSCTGDNQPQHF. The CDR3 DNA is TGTGCCAGCAGTTGTACAGGGGACAATCAGCCCCAGCATTTT. The V gene is TRBV2, the J gene TRBJ1-5; 7 nucleotides match TRBD1. V trimming: 5 bases; J trimming: 3 bases; junction bases outside the gene matches: 4. The length of the CDR3 is 14 residues. Germline V gene sequence: CDR1 SNHLY, CDR2 FYNNEI. The variable domain in full, completed from reference TRBV2 and TRBJ1-5, reads EPEVTQTPSHQVTQMGQEVILRCVPISNHLYFYWYRQILGQKVEFLVSFYNNEISEKSEIFDDQFSVERPDGSNFTLKIRSTKLEDSAMYFCASSCTGDNQPQHFGDGTRLSIL.

Remarks on this clonotype: A much larger clone differs from this one at a single base, so this may be a read error. The V and J genes are TRBV5-1 and TRBJ2-7; the D is unclear. This CDR3 is 12 amino acids long. Germline V gene data show CDR1 as SGHRS and CDR2 as YFSETQ. CDR3 sequence (DNA): TGCGCCAGCGGCTTGGTGGCCTACGAGCAGTACTTC. Its protein product is CASGLVAYEQYF.

The chain is built from TRBV13 and TRBJ1-3; D remains unclear. In germline, CDR1 is PRHDT, CDR2 FYEKMQ (reference sequence). This CDR3 comprises 12 residues. V gave up 5 bases and J gave up 2 bases, with 4 bases separating them. The CDR3 is CASSPAGNTIYF. The CDR3 bases are TGTGCCAGCAGCCCAGCTGGAAACACCATATATTTT. Drawing the rest from reference TRBV13 and TRBJ1-3, the complete variable domain is AAGVIQSPRHLIKEKRETATLKCYPIPRHDTVYWYQQGPGQDPQFLISFYEKMQSDKGSIPDRFSAQQFSDYHSELNMSSLELGDSALYFCASSPAGNTIYFGEGSWLTVV.

A few counts support this clonotype. The V call is TRBV4-1, the J call TRBJ2-7; TRBD1 matches at 8 bases. Per germline, CDR1 MGHRA and CDR2 YSYEKL. Germline trimming cut 4 bases from V and 1 base from J; bases unmatched to any gene: 0. This CDR3 is built from 13 residues. Written as DNA, the CDR3 is TGCGCCAGCAGCCGGGACAGGTCCTACGAGCAGTACTTC. Translating gives CASSRDRSYEQYF.

In regard to this clonotype: Compared with germline, one end of the junction differs, possibly owing to a read error. The genes are TRBV15 and TRBJ2-1, with D hard to call. This CDR3 is 13 amino acids long. Per the germline V gene, CDR1 is LNHNV and CDR2 is YYDKDF (reference sequence). This CDR3 reads CATSSLRLDEQIF. The CDR3 coding sequence is TGTGCCACCAGCAGCCTCAGGCTAGATGAGCAGATCTTC.

To note about this clonotype: This may come from a read error, since a much larger clone is one base off. The genes are TRBV28 and TRBJ1-2, with a possible D match to TRBD1 (5 bases). In germline, CDR1 is MDHEN, CDR2 SYDVKM. The CDR3 has 14 amino acids. Trimming took off 3 bases at V and 4 bases at J, with 12 bases between the two ends. CDR3 nucleotide sequence: TGTGCCAGCAGTTTTCCCTGGGGCGCCTATGGCTACACCTTC. Its protein product is CASSFPWGAYGYTF.

The rearrangement links TRBV5-6 to TRBJ1-4; D not certain. CDR1 SGHDT and CDR2 YYEEEE come from the germline V gene. CDR3 length: 15 amino acids. The V and J ends lost 1 base and 0 bases respectively, with 7 bases between them. DNA for the CDR3: TGTGCCAGCAGCTTGTGGACTGCAACTAATGAAAAACTGTTTTTT. It codes for CASSLWTATNEKLFF.

This clonotype occurred many times. The CDR3 loop is CASKPSGYEQYF. The CDR3 DNA reads TGTGCCAGCAAGCCTAGCGGGTACGAGCAGTACTTC. This chain joins TRBV2 and TRBJ2-7; 8 positions agree with TRBD2. This CDR3 spans 12 amino acids. Germline values: CDR1 SNHLY, CDR2 FYNNEI. Trimming took 7 bases from V and 4 from J; bases not matched to a gene: 3.

This rearrangement joins TRBV4-2 to TRBJ2-7, with D maybe TRBD2 (6 bases). V lost 8 bases and J 0 bases, leaving 17 bases between the germline ends. Germline V gene sequence: CDR1 LGHNA, CDR2 YNFKEQ. The length of the CDR3 is 15 residues. DNA for the CDR3: TGTGCCAGCGCCACGGAGGGACGGGGCTCCTACGAGCAGTACTTC. It encodes CASATEGRGSYEQYF.

The chain has TRBV9 and TRBJ2-2; possibly TRBD1 for D (5 bases). CDR3 size: 16 residues. Trimming removed 4 bases at V and 3 bases at J, with 16 bases between. Germline V gene data show CDR1 as SGDLS and CDR2 as YYNGEE. This CDR3 is CASSPFLDTYTGELFF. As DNA, the CDR3 is TGTGCCAGCAGCCCCTTCCTGGACACCTACACCGGGGAGCTGTTTTTT.

The chain recombines TRBV29-1 with TRBJ2-1, with 8 bases that match TRBD1. V shed 0 bases and J 4 bases; nucleotides not matched to a gene: 8. Germline lookup yields CDR1 SQVTM and CDR2 ANQGSEA. The CDR3 contains 16 residues. CDR3 nucleotide sequence: TGCAGCGTTGAAGATCCGGGGCAGGGGGCTTACAATGAGCAGTTCTTC. Translation: CSVEDPGQGAYNEQFF.